This T cell receptor beta chain was sequenced during a study of T cell repertoires in cytomegalovirus infection. Study-level background: CMV infection and matching HLA type were both indicated by public TCR beta signatures.

TCRdb re-analysed the reads in MiXCR, keeping a single row per CDR3 protein. This sample yields tens of thousands of distinct CDR3 sequences, of which under 5% are seen a single time; around a fifth belongs to the top ten. This clonotype was counted at least ten times. What it recognizes is unknown. Overall study results and limits: Summed frequency of shared TCR beta families picked out CMV carriers who also had the relevant HLA. It was HLA-C-restricted CMV-specific TCR beta clonotypes that dominated the response ex vivo.

The CDR3 sequence is 14 residues long. With 5 bases clipped from V and 2 bases from J, the junction kept 4 bases outside the gene matches. Germline V gene sequence: CDR1 SGHTA, CDR2 FQGNSA. Input material: PBMCs. The V and J genes are TRBV7-2 and TRBJ1-1, with 8 bases identical to TRBD1. This TCR was sampled from a human donor in good health (CMV status not recorded). Some clones in this sample may be carry-over from other donors' samples. The CDR3 DNA reads TGTGCCAGCAGCCCACAGGGGGGAAACACTGAAGCTTTCTTT. Residues: CASSPQGGNTEAFF.